This T cell receptor beta chain stems from a study of shared clonotypes between healthy human individuals. As for the study in general: Researchers drew samples from a couple of women and three men aged 18 to 49.

The V segment lost 3 bases and the J segment 3 bases; nucleotides outside the gene matches: 8. The CDR3 is 15 residues long. CDR1 KGHSH and CDR2 LQKENI come from the germline V gene. Assay execution proceeded at the deep level. PCR replicates performed on unsorted PBMC used roughly 320 ng DNA, around 33,000 T cell genomes. In the original workflow: Filtering differed for immunoSEQ, which gave only junction sequences without quality scores. Generated by immunoSEQ multiplex PCR, the TCRdb table keeps only in-frame clones and is missing some. Clonal size and the V and J genes are those of that table, whereas D and trimming came from the DNA. Altogether about 530,000 clones are present, 75% to 80% being singletons, with the ten largest covering around 13%.

The sample consisted of PBMCs. The receptor was isolated from a woman aged 40 to 49 in good health. Some clones in this sample may be carry-over from other donors' samples. The chain employs TRBV18 and TRBJ2-7; 7 bases line up with TRBD1. Here the CDR3 DNA reads TGTGCCAGCTCACCTGATTCATCAGGGGGCTACGAGCAGTACTTC. Translated: CASSPDSSGGYEQYF.